Sequencing of this TCR beta chain was carried out in a study of blood T cell repertoires in COVID-19. Profiled with immunoSEQ multiplex PCR; TCRdb holds only in-frame clones, not every one. The sample includes 55,000 or so clones, approximately 87% of them seen just once. V was cut by 5 bases and J by 10 bases, with 18 bases left in between. The CDR3 runs 15 residues. CDR1 and CDR2 (germline): SEHNR, FQNEAQ (reference sequence). The V and J genes are TRBV7-9 and TRBJ1-6; D may be TRBD1 (5 bases). The sequencing sample was made of peripheral blood. The receptor was derived from a man in his fifties or sixties with active or convalescent COVID-19. This CDR3 is CASSHPGGTYSPLHF. CDR3 DNA: TGTGCCAGCAGCCACCCTGGGGGGACGTACTCACCCCTCCACTTT.